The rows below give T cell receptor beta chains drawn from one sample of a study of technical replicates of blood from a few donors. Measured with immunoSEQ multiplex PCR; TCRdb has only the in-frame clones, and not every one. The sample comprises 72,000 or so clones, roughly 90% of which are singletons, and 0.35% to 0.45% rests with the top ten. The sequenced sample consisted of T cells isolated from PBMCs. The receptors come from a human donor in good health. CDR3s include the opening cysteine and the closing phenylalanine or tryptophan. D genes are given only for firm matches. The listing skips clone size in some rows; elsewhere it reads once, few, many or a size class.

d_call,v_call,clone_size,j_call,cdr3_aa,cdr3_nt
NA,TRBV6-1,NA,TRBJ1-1,CASSAQGLNTEAFF,TGTGCCAGCAGCGCACAGGGTCTGAACACTGAAGCTTTCTTT
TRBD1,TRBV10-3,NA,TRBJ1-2,CAISESGTVNYGYTF,TGTGCCATCAGTGAGTCGGGGACAGTTAACTATGGCTACACCTTC
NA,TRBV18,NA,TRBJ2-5,CASSAGIQETQYF,TGTGCCAGCTCAGCAGGGATCCAAGAGACCCAGTACTTC
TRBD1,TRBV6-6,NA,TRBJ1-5,CASSGGGAYQPQHF,TGTGCCAGCAGTGGAGGGGGCGCCTATCAGCCCCAGCATTTT
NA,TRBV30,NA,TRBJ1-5,CAWNTGFGQPQHF,TGTGCCTGGAACACGGGTTTCGGTCAGCCCCAGCATTTT
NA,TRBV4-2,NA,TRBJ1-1,CASREGRITEAFF,TGTGCCAGCAGAGAGGGGAGGATCACTGAAGCTTTCTTT
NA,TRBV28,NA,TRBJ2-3,CASIEPGPGTDTQYF,TGTGCCAGCATAGAGCCTGGGCCCGGCACAGATACGCAGTATTTT
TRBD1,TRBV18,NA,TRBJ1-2,CASSPGDRKNYGYTF,TGTGCCAGCTCACCCGGGGACAGGAAGAACTATGGCTACACCTTC
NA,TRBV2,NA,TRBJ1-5,CASRDDFPNQPQHF,TGTGCCAGCAGAGATGACTTTCCTAATCAGCCCCAGCATTTT
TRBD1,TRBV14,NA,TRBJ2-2,CASSQDSGTGPPGELFF,TGTGCCAGCAGCCAAGATTCCGGGACAGGGCCCCCCGGGGAGCTGTTTTTT
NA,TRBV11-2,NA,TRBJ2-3,CASSSQRAFTDTQYF,TGTGCCAGCAGCTCCCAGAGGGCCTTCACAGATACGCAGTATTTT
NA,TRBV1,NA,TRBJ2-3,CTSSQPSSATSTDTQYF,TGCACCAGCAGCCAACCGTCCTCAGCGACTAGCACAGATACGCAGTATTTT
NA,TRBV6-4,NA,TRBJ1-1,CASSPGSGNTEAFF,TGTGCCAGCAGTCCAGGGTCGGGCAACACTGAAGCTTTCTTT
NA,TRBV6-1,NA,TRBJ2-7,CASSEERIITYEQYF,TGTGCCAGCAGTGAGGAGCGGATTATTACCTACGAGCAGTACTTC
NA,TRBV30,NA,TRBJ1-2,CAWRRGAGDGYTF,TGTGCCTGGAGACGCGGGGCCGGCGATGGCTACACCTTC
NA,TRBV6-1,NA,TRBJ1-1,CASSSARLNTEAFF,TGTGCCAGCAGTTCAGCGAGGCTGAACACTGAAGCTTTCTTT
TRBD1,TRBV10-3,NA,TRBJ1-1,CAISETGQGKGEAFF,TGTGCCATCAGTGAGACTGGACAGGGGAAAGGAGAAGCTTTCTTT
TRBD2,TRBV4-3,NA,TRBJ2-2,CASSLGTSGDTGELFF,TGCGCCAGCAGCCTCGGGACTAGCGGAGACACCGGGGAGCTGTTTTTT
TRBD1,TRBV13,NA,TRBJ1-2,CASSLDGTGLSGYTF,TGTGCCAGCAGCTTAGACGGGACAGGGCTTAGTGGCTACACCTTC
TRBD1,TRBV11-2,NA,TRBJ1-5,CASSSITGESNQPQHF,TGTGCCAGCAGCTCAATAACAGGGGAGAGCAATCAGCCCCAGCATTTT
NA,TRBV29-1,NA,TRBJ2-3,CSVQISADTQYF,TGCAGCGTTCAGATCAGTGCAGATACGCAGTATTTT
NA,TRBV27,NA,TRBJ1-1,CASSWAGMAFF,TGTGCCAGCAGTTGGGCGGGGATGGCTTTCTTT
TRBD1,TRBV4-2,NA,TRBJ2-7,CASSQDGDRGFEGPYEQYF,TGTGCCAGCAGCCAAGATGGGGACAGGGGGTTTGAGGGGCCCTACGAGCAGTACTTC
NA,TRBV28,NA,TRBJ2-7,CASSLSDYEQYF,TGTGCCAGCAGTTTATCAGATTACGAGCAGTACTTC
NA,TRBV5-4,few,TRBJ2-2,CASSSDWSGAGELFF,TGTGCCAGCAGCTCGGACTGGTCGGGCGCCGGGGAGCTGTTTTTT
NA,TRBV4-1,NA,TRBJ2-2,CASSQALNTGELFF,TGCGCCAGCAGCCAAGCCCTTAACACCGGGGAGCTGTTTTTT
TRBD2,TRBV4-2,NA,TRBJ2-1,CASSHPGLAGVEDEQFF,TGTGCCAGCAGTCATCCGGGACTAGCGGGAGTTGAAGATGAGCAGTTCTTC
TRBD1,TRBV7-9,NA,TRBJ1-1,CASSRDSSPMNTEAFF,TGTGCCAGCAGCCGGGACAGTAGTCCCATGAACACTGAAGCTTTCTTT
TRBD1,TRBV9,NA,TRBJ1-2,CASSGRGYGYTF,TGTGCCAGCAGCGGCAGGGGGTATGGCTACACCTTC
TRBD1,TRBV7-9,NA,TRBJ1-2,CASTTGEAYGYTF,TGTGCCAGCACCACAGGGGAAGCCTATGGCTACACCTTC
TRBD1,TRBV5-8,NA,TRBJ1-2,CASSIYRGDYGYTF,TGTGCCAGCAGCATTTACAGGGGGGATTATGGCTACACCTTC
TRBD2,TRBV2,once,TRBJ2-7,CASSESGPGLVIYEQYF,TGTGCCAGCAGTGAAAGTGGGCCGGGACTAGTGATATACGAGCAGTACTTC
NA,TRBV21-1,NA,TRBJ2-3,CASSKVTPFRDYTQYF,TGTGCCAGCAGCAAGGTCACGCCGTTCCGCGATTATACGCAGTATTTT
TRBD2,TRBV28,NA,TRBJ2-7,CASSPGGSYEQYF,TGTGCCAGCAGTCCCGGGGGGTCCTACGAGCAGTACTTC
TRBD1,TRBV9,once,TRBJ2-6,CASLRTGASGANVLTF,TGTGCCAGCCTCCGGACAGGGGCTTCCGGGGCCAACGTCCTGACTTTC
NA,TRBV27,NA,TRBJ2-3,CASWGVEDTQYF,TGTGCCAGCTGGGGGGTGGAAGATACGCAGTATTTT
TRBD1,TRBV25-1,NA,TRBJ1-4,CASRGQGGSNEKLFF,TGTGCCAGCAGGGGACAGGGGGGTAGTAATGAAAAACTGTTTTTT
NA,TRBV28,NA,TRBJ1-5,CASSSHSGSNQPQHF,TGTGCCAGCAGCTCCCATTCAGGTAGCAATCAGCCCCAGCATTTT
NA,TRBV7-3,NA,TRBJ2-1,CASSSPLASNEQFF,TGTGCCAGCAGCTCACCCCTGGCTAGCAATGAGCAGTTCTTC
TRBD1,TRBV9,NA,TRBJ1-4,CASSFWTGGNEKLFF,TGTGCCAGCAGCTTTTGGACAGGGGGTAATGAAAAACTGTTTTTT
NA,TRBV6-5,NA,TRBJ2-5,CASSYQRRGETQYF,TGTGCCAGCAGTTACCAACGTAGGGGGGAGACCCAGTACTTC
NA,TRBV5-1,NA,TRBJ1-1,CASSPVKRNTEAFF,TGCGCCAGCAGCCCAGTTAAGCGGAACACTGAAGCTTTCTTT
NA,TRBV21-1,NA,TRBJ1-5,CASSQGLDHNQPQHF,TGTGCCAGCAGCCAGGGTCTTGATCACAATCAGCCCCAGCATTTT
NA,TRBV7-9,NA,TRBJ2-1,CASSLYPSEGGANEQFF,TGTGCCAGCAGCTTATATCCTAGCGAGGGGGGGGCCAATGAGCAGTTCTTC
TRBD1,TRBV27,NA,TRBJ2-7,CASSTDRGHRPIHEQYF,TGTGCCAGCAGTACAGACAGGGGGCACCGGCCGATCCACGAGCAGTACTTC
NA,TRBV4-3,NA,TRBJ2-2,CASSQEVGGAINTGELFF,TGCGCCAGCAGCCAAGAAGTAGGGGGAGCCATCAACACCGGGGAGCTGTTTTTT
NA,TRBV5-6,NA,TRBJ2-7,CASSSMTERYEQYF,TGTGCCAGCAGCTCGATGACAGAGCGCTACGAGCAGTACTTC
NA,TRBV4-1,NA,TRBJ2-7,CASSPTGSYEQYF,TGCGCCAGCAGCCCGACAGGTTCCTACGAGCAGTACTTC
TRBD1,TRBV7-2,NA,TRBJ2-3,CASSLGIGQGFLDTQYF,TGTGCCAGCAGCTTAGGCATTGGACAGGGGTTCCTAGATACGCAGTATTTT
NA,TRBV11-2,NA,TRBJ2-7,CASSFGLRDEQYF,TGTGCCAGCAGCTTCGGGTTGAGGGACGAGCAGTACTTC
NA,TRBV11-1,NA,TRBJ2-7,CASSFPTPTGLYEQYF,TGTGCCAGCAGCTTTCCCACGCCGACAGGTTTGTACGAGCAGTACTTC
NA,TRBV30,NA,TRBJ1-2,CAWAFGEGLGGYTF,TGTGCCTGGGCCTTCGGGGAAGGTTTGGGTGGCTACACCTTC
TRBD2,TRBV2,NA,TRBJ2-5,CASSVLAGTQYF,TGTGCCAGCAGTGTACTAGCGGGGACCCAGTACTTC
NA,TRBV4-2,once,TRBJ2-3,CASSWSGSTDTQYF,TGTGCCAGCAGCTGGAGCGGGAGCACAGATACGCAGTATTTT